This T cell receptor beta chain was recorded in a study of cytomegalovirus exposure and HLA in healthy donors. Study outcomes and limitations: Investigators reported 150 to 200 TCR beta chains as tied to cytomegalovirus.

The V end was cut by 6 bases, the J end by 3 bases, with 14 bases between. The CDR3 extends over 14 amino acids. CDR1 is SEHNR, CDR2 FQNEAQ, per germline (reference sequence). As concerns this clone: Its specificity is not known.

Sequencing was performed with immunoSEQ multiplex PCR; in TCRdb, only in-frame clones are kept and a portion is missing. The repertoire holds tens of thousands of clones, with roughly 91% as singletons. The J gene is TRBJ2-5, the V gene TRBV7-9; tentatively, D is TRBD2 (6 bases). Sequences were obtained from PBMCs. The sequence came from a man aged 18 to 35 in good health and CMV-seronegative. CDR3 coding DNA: TGTGCCAGCAGTCCACCTAGCGTAAAAGAGACCCAGTACTTC. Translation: CASSPPSVKETQYF.